This T cell receptor beta chain was found in a study of blood T cell repertoires in COVID-19. For the study at large: The United States, Italy and Spain provided the acute and convalescent COVID-19 samples. T cells, B-cell-depleted T cells, or PBMCs provided the cDNA or gDNA that served as material.

In germline, CDR1 is MDHEN, CDR2 SYDVKM. The trim removed 6 bases at V and 1 base at J, leaving 11 bases unmatched. This CDR3 has 16 residues. Study processing details: Estimates of nucleated cell counts were drawn from the amplification of reference gene primers. Only in-frame clones appear in the TCRdb table, and some are missing; sequencing was by immunoSEQ multiplex PCR. The V and J calls and the clone size are those of that table, but D and trimming were determined from the DNA. This table holds about 200,000 clones, 80% to 90% found once. The chain uses TRBV28 and TRBJ1-1, with 7 bases identical to TRBD1. This receptor was taken from a woman aged 45-60 years with acute or convalescent COVID-19. Sequenced material: peripheral blood. The chain's CDR3 is CASRSTPGQQNTEAFF. For the CDR3, the DNA is TGTGCCAGCAGGTCGACCCCGGGACAGCAGAACACTGAAGCTTTCTTT.